This TCR beta chain was recovered during a study of response to subunit inactivated influenza vaccine. Study outcomes and limitations: The study's authors posited that every seasonal influenza vaccination enlists few new T cells.

As regards this clonotype: Its antigen is undetermined.

This CDR3 has 15 residues. The germline V gene has CDR1 SGHRS and CDR2 YFSETQ. The trim removed 4 bases at V and 3 bases at J, leaving 3 bases unmatched. A single record per CDR3 protein comes from TCRdb applying MiXCR to the RT-PCR reads. The profile covers about 500,000 distinct CDR3 sequences, with under 8.5% appearing a single time and approximately 14% taken by the ten largest. Here the sequenced sample was PBMCs from blood, taken 23 months after vaccination. The chain combines TRBV5-1 with TRBJ2-1; TRBD2 aligns across 11 bases. This clonotype originated in a man aged 50-75 years who received an inactivated influenza vaccine. Here the CDR3 reads CASSVSGGVYNEQFF. For the CDR3, the DNA is TGCGCCAGCAGCGTTAGCGGGGGGGTCTACAATGAGCAGTTCTTC.